Listed below are T cell receptor beta chains from one sample, sequenced in a study of technical replicates of blood from a few donors. Clones were read by immunoSEQ multiplex PCR, and TCRdb kept only the in-frame ones, dropping some. The table lists roughly 50,000 clones, over 85% of them singletons. The specimen sequenced was PBMCs. The receptors come from a human donor in good health. Some clones in this sample may be carry-over from other donors' samples. CDR3s include the opening cysteine and the closing phenylalanine or tryptophan. The D gene is left open where the match is weak. Clone size is given for some rows only: seen once, a few or many times, or a class if the clone is expanded.

V gene: TRBV7-8; J gene: TRBJ2-7; D gene: -; clone size: -; CDR3 DNA: TGTGCCAGCAGCTTAGGGGCGGGAAGGGCCGAGCAGTACTTC; CDR3 protein: CASSLGAGRAEQYF
V gene: TRBV4-1; J gene: TRBJ2-1; D gene: TRBD2; clone size: -; CDR3 DNA: TGCGCCAGCAGCCAAGGTAGCGGGGCCGAGCAGTTCTTC; CDR3 protein: CASSQGSGAEQFF
V gene: TRBV11-3; J gene: TRBJ2-7; D gene: TRBD1; clone size: -; CDR3 DNA: TGTGCCAGCAGCTTATCGGCAGGGGGCGAGCAGTACTTC; CDR3 protein: CASSLSAGGEQYF
V gene: TRBV6-5; J gene: TRBJ2-7; D gene: -; clone size: -; CDR3 DNA: TGTGCCAGCAGTGACTTAGGACTTTCTCTGGACTTC; CDR3 protein: CASSDLGLSLDF
V gene: TRBV20-1; J gene: TRBJ2-3; D gene: -; clone size: -; CDR3 DNA: TGCAGTGCTAGAGTGTCCGAGCGGCAGTATTTT; CDR3 protein: CSARVSERQYF
V gene: TRBV27; J gene: TRBJ1-1; D gene: -; clone size: -; CDR3 DNA: TGTGCCAGCAGAACGGGGGGGGGCACTGAAGCTTTCTTT; CDR3 protein: CASRTGGGTEAFF
V gene: TRBV9; J gene: TRBJ2-3; D gene: TRBD2; clone size: -; CDR3 DNA: TGTGCCAGCAGCGGCGGGGGAGCCGCACAGTATTTT; CDR3 protein: CASSGGGAAQYF
V gene: TRBV11-1; J gene: TRBJ2-3; D gene: TRBD2; clone size: -; CDR3 DNA: TGTGCCAGCAGCCCCCTGGGCGGGGGAGACACAGATACGCAGTATTTT; CDR3 protein: CASSPLGGGDTDTQYF
V gene: TRBV11-3; J gene: TRBJ2-7; D gene: -; clone size: -; CDR3 DNA: TGTGCCAGCAGCTTCGGCGGCTACGAGCAGTACTTC; CDR3 protein: CASSFGGYEQYF
V gene: TRBV30; J gene: TRBJ1-5; D gene: -; clone size: -; CDR3 DNA: TGTGCCTGGAGTGTGAACAGGCACTATAGCAATCAGCCCCAGCATTTT; CDR3 protein: CAWSVNRHYSNQPQHF
V gene: TRBV7-8; J gene: TRBJ2-4; D gene: -; clone size: few; CDR3 DNA: TGTGCCAGCAGCCCGAGGCGAGGAATTCAGTACTTC; CDR3 protein: CASSPRRGIQYF
V gene: TRBV7-2; J gene: TRBJ1-5; D gene: -; clone size: -; CDR3 DNA: TGTGCCAGCAGCTTATTGGGCATCATGGGCAATCAGCCCCAGCATTTT; CDR3 protein: CASSLLGIMGNQPQHF
V gene: TRBV5-1; J gene: TRBJ2-7; D gene: TRBD1; clone size: -; CDR3 DNA: TGCGCCAGCAGCTTTATACCGGGACAGAGCTACGAGCAGTACTTC; CDR3 protein: CASSFIPGQSYEQYF
V gene: TRBV30; J gene: TRBJ1-6; D gene: -; clone size: -; CDR3 DNA: TGTGCCTGGAGTGGACCCCCCGGCCTGGAGAAATCACCCCTCCACTTT; CDR3 protein: CAWSGPPGLEKSPLHF
V gene: TRBV19; J gene: TRBJ1-2; D gene: -; clone size: -; CDR3 DNA: TGTGCCAGCAGCCGACAGGAACTAGCGAACTATGGCTACACCTTC; CDR3 protein: CASSRQELANYGYTF
V gene: TRBV19; J gene: TRBJ2-7; D gene: TRBD2; clone size: -; CDR3 DNA: TGTGCCAGTAAGGGCGGACTAGCGGGGACCTACGAGCAGTACTTC; CDR3 protein: CASKGGLAGTYEQYF
V gene: TRBV6-1; J gene: TRBJ2-7; D gene: TRBD1; clone size: -; CDR3 DNA: TGTGCCAGCACCAGACAGGGGGGGACTGTCTACGAGCAGTACTTC; CDR3 protein: CASTRQGGTVYEQYF
V gene: TRBV4-3; J gene: TRBJ2-7; D gene: TRBD2; clone size: -; CDR3 DNA: TGCGCCAGCAGCCCTGGCTCGTCAGGGAGGGACGAGCAGTACTTC; CDR3 protein: CASSPGSSGRDEQYF
V gene: TRBV4-2; J gene: TRBJ2-6; D gene: -; clone size: -; CDR3 DNA: TGTGCCAGCAGCCAAGAAGCGGGTACTGGGGCCAACGTCCTGACTTTC; CDR3 protein: CASSQEAGTGANVLTF
V gene: TRBV7-3; J gene: TRBJ2-1; D gene: TRBD2; clone size: -; CDR3 DNA: TGTGCCAGCAGCTTAACGAGCCTAGCGGGGGCCTCGTATGAGCAGTTCTTC; CDR3 protein: CASSLTSLAGASYEQFF
V gene: TRBV7-2; J gene: TRBJ2-7; D gene: -; clone size: -; CDR3 DNA: TGTGCCAGCAGCTTTAGCGGTATAGGATCCTACGAGCAGTACTTC; CDR3 protein: CASSFSGIGSYEQYF
V gene: TRBV2; J gene: TRBJ2-7; D gene: -; clone size: -; CDR3 DNA: TGTGCCAGCAGTGAAATTTCGGGGTACGAGCAGTACTTC; CDR3 protein: CASSEISGYEQYF
V gene: TRBV5-1; J gene: TRBJ1-2; D gene: TRBD1; clone size: -; CDR3 DNA: TGCGCCAGCAGCTTGGCCCAGACGACAGGGATTAACTATGGCTACACCTTC; CDR3 protein: CASSLAQTTGINYGYTF
V gene: TRBV6-5; J gene: TRBJ1-3; D gene: -; clone size: -; CDR3 DNA: TGTGCCAGCAGTTACTCCCACATATCCTCTGGAAACACCATATATTTT; CDR3 protein: CASSYSHISSGNTIYF
V gene: TRBV7-9; J gene: TRBJ2-1; D gene: -; clone size: -; CDR3 DNA: TGTGCCAGCAGCTCTCTAGCCAAAAATGAGCAGTTCTTC; CDR3 protein: CASSSLAKNEQFF
V gene: TRBV4-1; J gene: TRBJ1-4; D gene: TRBD1; clone size: -; CDR3 DNA: TGCGCCAGCAGCGGGTCAGGGGGTGCGGGTGAAAAACTGTTTTTT; CDR3 protein: CASSGSGGAGEKLFF
V gene: TRBV7-2; J gene: TRBJ2-2; D gene: -; clone size: once; CDR3 DNA: TGTGCCAGCAGCTTAGAGAGCGGAGCTAGGACCGGGGAGCTGTTTTTT; CDR3 protein: CASSLESGARTGELFF
V gene: TRBV2; J gene: TRBJ1-4; D gene: TRBD1; clone size: -; CDR3 DNA: TGTGCCAGCAGTTTCGACAGGGTTGGTAATGAAAAACTGTTTTTT; CDR3 protein: CASSFDRVGNEKLFF
V gene: TRBV5-1; J gene: TRBJ2-1; D gene: -; clone size: -; CDR3 DNA: TGCGCCAGCAGCTTCTTGATCAGCGGAGCCTACAATGAGCAGTTCTTC; CDR3 protein: CASSFLISGAYNEQFF
V gene: TRBV5-8; J gene: TRBJ1-1; D gene: TRBD1; clone size: -; CDR3 DNA: TGTGCCAGCAGCCGGATCCCGACAGGGGGGTACACTGAAGCTTTCTTT; CDR3 protein: CASSRIPTGGYTEAFF
V gene: TRBV25-1; J gene: TRBJ1-3; D gene: -; clone size: -; CDR3 DNA: TGTGCCAGCAGTGGGGAGGGTGTCCCCTCTGGAAACACCATATATTTT; CDR3 protein: CASSGEGVPSGNTIYF
V gene: TRBV11-2; J gene: TRBJ2-3; D gene: -; clone size: -; CDR3 DNA: TGTGCCAGCAGTTTCAGTGACACAGATACGCAGTATTTT; CDR3 protein: CASSFSDTDTQYF
V gene: TRBV15; J gene: TRBJ1-1; D gene: -; clone size: -; CDR3 DNA: TGTGCCACCAGCTTACGTACAGGGACTGAAGCTTTCTTT; CDR3 protein: CATSLRTGTEAFF
V gene: TRBV5-1; J gene: TRBJ1-6; D gene: TRBD1; clone size: -; CDR3 DNA: TGCGCCAGCAGCTTGGAGGGACAGGGGGTGAGGTCCTATAATTCACCCCTCCACTTT; CDR3 protein: CASSLEGQGVRSYNSPLHF
V gene: TRBV2; J gene: TRBJ1-6; D gene: -; clone size: -; CDR3 DNA: TGTGCCAGCTCCCCGGGGACCTATAATTCACCCCTCCACTTT; CDR3 protein: CASSPGTYNSPLHF
V gene: TRBV5-5; J gene: TRBJ1-2; D gene: -; clone size: -; CDR3 DNA: TGTGCCAGCACCCCCCAGGGCTACTATGGCTACACCTTC; CDR3 protein: CASTPQGYYGYTF
V gene: TRBV7-6; J gene: TRBJ2-7; D gene: TRBD1; clone size: -; CDR3 DNA: TGTGCCAGCAGCTTGGGACAGGGTGCCGAGCAGTACTTC; CDR3 protein: CASSLGQGAEQYF
V gene: TRBV9; J gene: TRBJ2-5; D gene: TRBD1; clone size: once; CDR3 DNA: TGTGCCAGCAGCGTAGCCGGGACAGCTCAAGAGACCCAGTACTTC; CDR3 protein: CASSVAGTAQETQYF
V gene: TRBV6-5; J gene: TRBJ2-7; D gene: -; clone size: -; CDR3 DNA: TGTGCCAGCCATCCCAGAGGGGGCGAGCAGTACTTC; CDR3 protein: CASHPRGGEQYF
V gene: TRBV6-6; J gene: TRBJ2-7; D gene: -; clone size: -; CDR3 DNA: TGTGCCAGCAGTTACAGGACTGAAGGTTCCGAGCAGTACTTC; CDR3 protein: CASSYRTEGSEQYF
V gene: TRBV11-2; J gene: TRBJ2-7; D gene: TRBD1; clone size: once; CDR3 DNA: TGTGCCAGCAGCGGATACCGGGACAGAAGCTCCTACGAGCAGTACTTC; CDR3 protein: CASSGYRDRSSYEQYF
V gene: TRBV13; J gene: TRBJ2-5; D gene: TRBD1; clone size: -; CDR3 DNA: TGTGCCAGCAGCGCTCTCCGGGACAGGGGGCCCGATATTGAAGAGACCCAGTACTTC; CDR3 protein: CASSALRDRGPDIEETQYF
V gene: TRBV9; J gene: TRBJ1-3; D gene: -; clone size: -; CDR3 DNA: TGTGCCAGCAGCCCAGTGGGGCCCTCTGGAAACACCATATATTTT; CDR3 protein: CASSPVGPSGNTIYF
V gene: TRBV7-8; J gene: TRBJ2-3; D gene: TRBD1; clone size: -; CDR3 DNA: TGTGCCAGCAGCTCAACCACCGGACAGGGTAGAGATACGCAGTATTTT; CDR3 protein: CASSSTTGQGRDTQYF
V gene: TRBV7-9; J gene: TRBJ1-2; D gene: -; clone size: once; CDR3 DNA: TGTGCCAGCAGCCGGGACTCCGCCTATGGCTACACCTTC; CDR3 protein: CASSRDSAYGYTF
V gene: TRBV5-6; J gene: TRBJ1-2; D gene: -; clone size: -; CDR3 DNA: TGTGCCAGCAGCCCATGGGCCGGGGTGGGAGGCTACACCTTC; CDR3 protein: CASSPWAGVGGYTF
V gene: TRBV4-3; J gene: TRBJ2-2; D gene: TRBD1; clone size: -; CDR3 DNA: TGCGCCAGCGCCCCCGGGACAGTAAACACCGGGGAGCTGTTTTTT; CDR3 protein: CASAPGTVNTGELFF
V gene: TRBV27; J gene: TRBJ2-2; D gene: -; clone size: -; CDR3 DNA: TGTGCCAGCAGTTTATTCGCGGGGTTAACCGGGGAGCTGTTTTTT; CDR3 protein: CASSLFAGLTGELFF
V gene: TRBV7-9; J gene: TRBJ2-1; D gene: TRBD2; clone size: -; CDR3 DNA: TGTGCCAGCAGCTTAGCAGCGGGAGGGTACAATGAGCAGTTCTTC; CDR3 protein: CASSLAAGGYNEQFF
V gene: TRBV27; J gene: TRBJ1-1; D gene: TRBD1; clone size: -; CDR3 DNA: TGTGCCAGCAGTCCCGACCGGACAGGGGCGAACACTGAAGCTTTCTTT; CDR3 protein: CASSPDRTGANTEAFF
V gene: TRBV5-6; J gene: TRBJ2-5; D gene: TRBD2; clone size: -; CDR3 DNA: TGTGCCAGCAGCCTGCGGGGGGGCCGCGGAGAGACCCAGTACTTC; CDR3 protein: CASSLRGGRGETQYF